These 23 T cell receptor beta chains were sequenced from one sample in a study of blood T cell repertoires in COVID-19 (dated by TCRdb to the early 2020s). Libraries were prepared through the immunoSEQ multiplex PCR assay. TCRdb obtained this table from immuneACCESS and retained in-frame rearrangements with V and J assigned. These tables miss some clones; where compared with another copy, unresolved V genes account for less than half of the shortfall, and the remainder is unexplained. The sample profile shows tens of thousands of clones; about nine tenths of them were found once. The ten top clones hold around 3.4% of the sample. The source material was peripheral blood. The receptors originated from a woman in her 70s with acute or convalescent COVID-19.

The chain carries TRBV29-1 and TRBJ1-6; TRBD1 agrees at 9 bases. Germline CDR1 is SQVTM and CDR2 is ANQGSEA. The CDR3 length is 11 residues. J lost 15 bases, V lost 5 bases, and 5 bases had no gene match. The CDR3 sequence: CSVSAGQGLHF. The CDR3, as DNA: TGCAGCGTTTCAGCGGGACAGGGCCTCCACTTT.

J is TRBJ1-2 and V is TRBV9; 7 bases line up with TRBD1. The V gene end was trimmed by 0 bases and the J gene end by 1 base; junction bases not matched to a gene: 9. The germline V gene has CDR1 SGDLS and CDR2 YYNGEE. The CDR3 length is 17 residues. The CDR3 DNA is TGTGCCAGCAGCGTAGAGGCAGGGGGAACCTTTAACTATGGCTACACCTTC. This codes for CASSVEAGGTFNYGYTF.

The chain has TRBV27 and TRBJ2-1, with TRBD2 as a possible D gene (6 bases). Germline lookup yields CDR1 MNHEY and CDR2 SMNVEV (reference sequence). The V end was cut by 2 bases, the J end by 13 bases, with 15 bases between. The CDR3 is made up of 13 amino acids. The CDR3 loop is CASSLIDSGHQFF. The CDR3 region has the DNA TGTGCCAGCAGTTTAATCGATAGCGGCCACCAGTTCTTC.

The chain carries TRBV14 and TRBJ1-5; a possible D gene is TRBD1 (6 bases). The CDR3 is 13 residues long. Germline V CDR1 and CDR2: SGHDN, FVKESK. The V and J ends lost 6 bases and 4 bases respectively, with 10 bases between them. The CDR3 loop reads CASSSGDNQPQHF. Written as DNA, the CDR3 is TGTGCCAGCAGTTCAGGGGATAATCAGCCCCAGCATTTT. The full variable domain, in which reference TRBV14 and TRBJ1-5 provide the parts outside the CDR3, is EAGVTQFPSHSVIEKGQTVTLRCDPISGHDNLYWYRRVMGKEIKFLLHFVKESKQDESGMPNNRFLAERTGGTYSTLKVQPAELEDSGVYFCASSSGDNQPQHFGDGTRLSIL.

The rearrangement joins TRBV24-1 to TRBJ1-5, with no clear D. Germline V gene data show CDR1 as KGHDR and CDR2 as SFDVKD. V gave up 6 bases and J gave up 6 bases, with 8 bases separating them. This CDR3 has 12 residues. CDR3 bases: TGTGCCACCAGTTTGGGAGTTCAGCCCCAGCATTTT. Its translation is CATSLGVQPQHF.

This clone showed up just a few times. The chain has TRBV28 and TRBJ1-6; a possible D gene is TRBD1 (6 bases). Trimming pared 6 bases from V and 10 bases from J, leaving 16 bases between. Per the germline V gene, CDR1 is MDHEN and CDR2 is SYDVKM. CDR3 length equals 14 residues. DNA for the CDR3: TGTGCCAGCAGGGTGGACAGTACCCTCTCACCCCTCCACTTT. Protein sequence: CASRVDSTLSPLHF.

CDR3 residues: CASSPGQGLGTEAFF. The CDR3 DNA sequence: TGCGCCAGCAGCCCCGGACAGGGGCTAGGCACTGAAGCTTTCTTT. The chain links TRBV5-1 to TRBJ1-1; 9 bases are a match to TRBD1. Trimming took 4 bases from V and 4 from J; bases not matched to a gene: 8. Germline V gene sequence: CDR1 SGHRS, CDR2 YFSETQ. The CDR3 length is 15 residues.

The V call is TRBV20-1, the J call TRBJ1-5; 8 bases map to TRBD1. Germline V gene lookup returns CDR1 DFQATT and CDR2 SNEGSKA (reference sequence). CDR3 length equals 13 residues. V trimming: 3 bases; J trimming: 4 bases; junction bases outside the gene matches: 2. The CDR3: CSASQGANQPQHF. The CDR3 DNA reads TGCAGTGCTAGTCAGGGGGCTAATCAGCCCCAGCATTTT.

V usage is TRBV19 and J usage is TRBJ2-1; perhaps TRBD1 as D (6 bases). V was pared by 9 bases and J by 0 bases, with 15 bases between. Germline V CDR1 and CDR2: LNHDA, SQIVND (reference sequence). The CDR3 loop spans 15 amino acids. CDR3 residues: CASQDGQSSYNEQFF. CDR3 coding DNA: TGTGCCAGCCAGGACGGACAGAGCTCCTACAATGAGCAGTTCTTC. Using reference TRBV19 and TRBJ2-1 for the parts outside the CDR3, the full variable domain is DGGITQSPKYLFRKEGQNVTLSCEQNLNHDAMYWYRQDPGQGLRLIYYSQIVNDFQKGDIAEGYSVSREKKESFPLTVTSAQKNPTAFYLCASQDGQSSYNEQFFGPGTRLTVL.

The chain recombines TRBV21-1 with TRBJ1-1; the table names TRBD1, a call not compared with the DNA. TRBV21-1 is a pseudogene locus. CDR3 size: 14 residues. The CDR3 DNA sequence: TGTGCCAGCAGCAATAGGGACAGGGGGCCTGAAGCTTTCTTT. Residues: CASSNRDRGPEAFF.

This clone was seen just once. This chain links TRBV6-2 or TRBV6-3 with TRBJ2-7; no clear D. The V and J ends lost 6 bases and 0 bases respectively, with 12 bases between them. Germline loops: CDR1 MNHEY, CDR2 SVGEGT. This CDR3 region has 14 residues. CDR3 nucleotide sequence: TGTGCCAGCAGCCTACAAATGTCCTCCTACGAGCAGTACTTC. Its protein product is CASSLQMSSYEQYF.

The chain couples TRBV6-5 to TRBJ1-5; 7 nucleotides align to TRBD1. CDR3 length: 15 amino acids. CDR1 is MNHEY, CDR2 SVGAGI, per germline. The V and J ends lost 7 bases and 0 bases, in that order; junction bases with no gene match: 6. The CDR3 DNA follows: TGTGCCAGCAACCAAGGGACAGTTAGCAATCAGCCCCAGCATTTT. Protein product: CASNQGTVSNQPQHF.

This chain links TRBV5-1 with TRBJ2-3; D gene ambiguous. The CDR3 is 13 amino acids. V was clipped by 1 base and J by 2 bases, with 5 bases between them. Per the germline V gene, CDR1 is SGHRS and CDR2 is YFSETQ. The CDR3 coding sequence is TGCGCCAGCAGCTTGTCCCACACAGATACGCAGTATTTT. Translated, it gives CASSLSHTDTQYF.

The chain combines TRBV6-5 with TRBJ2-1; TRBD1 agrees at 12 bases. The trim removed 6 bases at V and 6 bases at J, leaving 3 bases unmatched. This CDR3 is 14 amino acids long. Germline V gene sequence: CDR1 MNHEY, CDR2 SVGAGI. Here the CDR3 DNA reads TGTGCCAGCAGCTCGGGACAGGGGGCCAATGAGCAGTTCTTC. This codes for CASSSGQGANEQFF.

This rearrangement joins TRBV18 to TRBJ1-2; weak D call: TRBD1 (5 bases). The V gene lost 3 bases and the J gene lost 3 bases, with 14 bases spanning the gap. Germline V gives CDR1 KGHSH, CDR2 LQKENI. The CDR3 has 15 residues. CDR3 loop: CASSPRGQGDYGYTF. CDR3 bases: TGTGCCAGCTCACCGCGTGGGCAGGGCGACTATGGCTACACCTTC.

The chain combines TRBV6-5 with TRBJ2-7, with TRBD2 matching over 9 bases. Germline CDR1 MNHEY, CDR2 SVGAGI. The CDR3 spans 13 residues. With 9 bases clipped from V and 2 bases from J, the junction kept 5 bases outside the gene matches. CDR3 region: CASAASGTYEQYF. CDR3 sequence (DNA): TGTGCCAGTGCCGCTAGCGGGACCTACGAGCAGTACTTC.

V and J are TRBV6-6 and TRBJ1-2; perhaps TRBD1 as D (6 bases). Germline CDR1 and CDR2: MNHNY and SVGAGI (reference sequence). With 6 bases removed from V and 6 bases from J, the gap between germline ends came to 14 bases. There are 13 residues in the CDR3. The CDR3 protein is CASSLTGTNGYTF. In DNA form, the CDR3 reads TGTGCCAGCAGCCTTACCGGGACAAATGGCTACACCTTC.

The chain uses TRBV5-6 and TRBJ1-2, with 7 bases matching TRBD1. V lost 6 bases and J lost 4; bases outside the gene matches: 9. The CDR3 extends over 14 amino acids. The germline V gene has CDR1 SGHDT and CDR2 YYEEEE. CDR3 sequence reads: CASTRDRAFYGYTF. The DNA of the CDR3 is TGTGCCAGCACCAGGGACAGAGCTTTCTATGGCTACACCTTC.

The chain couples TRBV11-2 to TRBJ2-7; maybe TRBD1 (6 bases). V lost 5 bases and J 2 bases, leaving 13 bases between the germline ends. The length of the CDR3 is 14 residues. Germline V gene sequence: CDR1 SGHAT, CDR2 FQNNGV. The CDR3 DNA reads as TGTGCCAGCAGCCCTTGGGACAAACCCTACGAGCAGTACGTC. This codes for CASSPWDKPYEQYV.

The rearrangement links TRBV16 to TRBJ1-2; no clear D gene. Germline V gene data show CDR1 as KGHSY and CDR2 as FQNENV. The germline V and J ends were trimmed by 4 bases and 3 bases, with 6 bases remaining between them. This CDR3 contains 12 residues. The CDR3, as DNA: TGTGCCAGCAGCCCCTTTGACTATGGCTACACCTTC. Protein sequence: CASSPFDYGYTF.

This clone was observed once. The CDR3 sequence: CASSLTGGDSQNSPLHF. The CDR3 DNA reads TGTGCCAGCAGCCTAACGGGGGGGGACAGCCAAAATTCACCCCTCCACTTT. The chain couples TRBV7-9 to TRBJ1-6, with TRBD1 matching 7 bases. The J segment lost 7 bases and the V segment lost 5 bases, leaving 14 bases of the junction unmatched. Germline V gene data show CDR1 as SEHNR and CDR2 as FQNEAQ (reference sequence). This CDR3 contains 17 residues.

The rearrangement joins TRBV5-4 to TRBJ1-1; D may be TRBD1 (6 bases). V was pared by 4 bases and J by 8 bases, with 15 bases between. The germline gives CDR1 SGHNT, CDR2 YYREEE (reference sequence). There are 13 residues in the CDR3. The CDR3 reads CASSLSDRTEAFF. The CDR3 DNA sequence: TGTGCCAGCAGCCTCTCTGACAGGACCGAAGCTTTCTTT.

The V and J genes are TRBV5-1 and TRBJ2-1, with a tentative D call TRBD1 (6 bases). V shed 3 bases and J shed 9 bases, with 10 bases lying between them. The germline V gene has CDR1 SGHRS and CDR2 YFSETQ. The CDR3 sequence is 12 residues long. The CDR3 nucleotides read TGCGCCAGCAGCTCAGGGACATTTGAGCAGTTCTTC. Protein sequence: CASSSGTFEQFF.